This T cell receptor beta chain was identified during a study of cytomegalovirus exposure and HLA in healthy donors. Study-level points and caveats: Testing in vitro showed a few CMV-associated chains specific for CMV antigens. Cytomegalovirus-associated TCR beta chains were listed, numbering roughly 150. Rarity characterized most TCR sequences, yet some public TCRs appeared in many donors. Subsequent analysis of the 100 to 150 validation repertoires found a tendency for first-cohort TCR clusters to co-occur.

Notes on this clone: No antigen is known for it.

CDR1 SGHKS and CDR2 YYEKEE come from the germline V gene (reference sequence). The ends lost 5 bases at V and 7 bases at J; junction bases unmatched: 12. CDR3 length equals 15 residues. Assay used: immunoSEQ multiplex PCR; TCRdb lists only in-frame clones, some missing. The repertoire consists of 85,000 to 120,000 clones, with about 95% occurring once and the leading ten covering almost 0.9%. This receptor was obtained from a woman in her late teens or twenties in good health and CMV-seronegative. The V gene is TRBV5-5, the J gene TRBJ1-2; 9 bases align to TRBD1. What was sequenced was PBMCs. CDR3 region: CASRLPGQGTGGYTF. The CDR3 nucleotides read TGTGCCAGCAGACTACCGGGACAGGGAACCGGTGGCTACACCTTC.